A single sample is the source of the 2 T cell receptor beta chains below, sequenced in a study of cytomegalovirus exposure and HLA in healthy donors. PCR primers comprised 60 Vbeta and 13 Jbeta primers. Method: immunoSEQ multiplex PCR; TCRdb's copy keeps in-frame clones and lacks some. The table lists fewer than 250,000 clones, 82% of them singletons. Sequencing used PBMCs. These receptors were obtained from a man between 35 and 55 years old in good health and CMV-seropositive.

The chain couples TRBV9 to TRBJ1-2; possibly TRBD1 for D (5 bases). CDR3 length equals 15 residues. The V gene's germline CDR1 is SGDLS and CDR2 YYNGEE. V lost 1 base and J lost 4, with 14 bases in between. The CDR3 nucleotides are TGTGCCAGCAGCGTATCAGGGCAGCTGGGCTATGGCTACACCTTC. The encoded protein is CASSVSGQLGYGYTF.

The CDR3 region is CASSLDFTGELFF. As DNA, the CDR3 is TGTGCCAGCAGCTTAGACTTCACCGGGGAGCTGTTTTTT. V gene TRBV7-6 combines with J gene TRBJ2-2, with D unclear. The CDR3 covers 13 residues. V lost 1 base, J lost 4 bases, and 4 bases lay in between. Germline CDR1 reads SGHVS; CDR2 reads FNYEAQ.